This T cell receptor beta chain was identified in a study of blood T cell repertoires in COVID-19. Measured with immunoSEQ multiplex PCR; TCRdb has only the in-frame clones, and not every one. Of about 23,000 clones in the sample, around 83% were seen once. The sample taken for sequencing was peripheral blood. The clonotype originates from a man aged 65 to 79 with acute or convalescent COVID-19.

In DNA, the CDR3 is TGCGCCAGCAGCCAAGTAGCGTCGAGCACAGATACGCAGTATTTT. Its protein product is CASSQVASSTDTQYF. This chain connects TRBV4-1 to TRBJ2-3; perhaps TRBD2 as D (5 bases). The ends were cut back, 1 base at V and 0 bases at J, with 8 bases in the middle. The V gene's germline CDR1 is MGHRA and CDR2 YSYEKL. CDR3 length: 15 amino acids.